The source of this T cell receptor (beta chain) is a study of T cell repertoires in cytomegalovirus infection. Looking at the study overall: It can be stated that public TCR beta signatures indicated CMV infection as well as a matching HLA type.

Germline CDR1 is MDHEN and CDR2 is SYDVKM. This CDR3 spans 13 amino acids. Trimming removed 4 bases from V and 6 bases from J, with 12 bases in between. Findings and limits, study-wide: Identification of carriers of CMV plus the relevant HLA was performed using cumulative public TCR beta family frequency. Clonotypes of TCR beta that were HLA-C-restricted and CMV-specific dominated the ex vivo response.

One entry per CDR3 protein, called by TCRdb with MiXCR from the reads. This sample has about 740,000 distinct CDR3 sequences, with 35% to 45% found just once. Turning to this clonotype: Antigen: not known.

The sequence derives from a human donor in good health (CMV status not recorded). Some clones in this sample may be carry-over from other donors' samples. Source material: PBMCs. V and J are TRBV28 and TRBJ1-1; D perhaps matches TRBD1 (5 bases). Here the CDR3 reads CASSSITGAEAFF. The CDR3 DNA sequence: TGTGCCAGCAGTTCCATAACGGGGGCTGAAGCTTTCTTT.